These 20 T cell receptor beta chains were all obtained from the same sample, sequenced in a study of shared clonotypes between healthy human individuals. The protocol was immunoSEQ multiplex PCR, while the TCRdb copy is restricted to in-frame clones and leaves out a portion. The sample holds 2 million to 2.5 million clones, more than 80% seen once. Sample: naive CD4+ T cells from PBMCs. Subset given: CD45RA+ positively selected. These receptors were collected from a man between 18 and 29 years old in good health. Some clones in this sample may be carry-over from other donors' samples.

Here the CDR3 reads CASSQDPRLAGYTF. The CDR3 bases are TGTGCCAGCAGCCAAGATCCTAGACTTGCTGGCTACACCTTC. The chain carries TRBV14 and TRBJ1-2, with D unclear. Germline assignment: CDR1 SGHDN and CDR2 FVKESK. V was trimmed by 0 bases and J by 7 bases, leaving 12 bases between them. The CDR3 runs 14 residues.

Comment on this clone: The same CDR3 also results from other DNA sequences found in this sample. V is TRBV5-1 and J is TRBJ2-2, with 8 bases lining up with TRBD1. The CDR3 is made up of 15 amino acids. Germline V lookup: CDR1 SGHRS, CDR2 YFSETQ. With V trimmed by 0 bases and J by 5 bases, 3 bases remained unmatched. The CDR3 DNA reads TGCGCCAGCAGCTTGGCAGGGGGCCGGACCGGGGAGCTGTTTTTT. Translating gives CASSLAGGRTGELFF. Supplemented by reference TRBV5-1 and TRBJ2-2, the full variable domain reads KAGVTQTPRYLIKTRGQQVTLSCSPISGHRSVSWYQQTPGQGLQFLFEYFSETQRNKGNFPGRFSGRQFSNSRSEMNVSTLELGDSALYLCASSLAGGRTGELFFGEGSRLTVL.

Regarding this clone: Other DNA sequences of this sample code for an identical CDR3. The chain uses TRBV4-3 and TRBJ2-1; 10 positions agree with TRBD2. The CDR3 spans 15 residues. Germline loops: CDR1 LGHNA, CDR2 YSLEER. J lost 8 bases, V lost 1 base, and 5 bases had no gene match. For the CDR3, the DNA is TGCGCCAGCAGCCAAGGGTTAGCGGGAGGCGATGAGCAGTTCTTC. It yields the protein CASSQGLAGGDEQFF.

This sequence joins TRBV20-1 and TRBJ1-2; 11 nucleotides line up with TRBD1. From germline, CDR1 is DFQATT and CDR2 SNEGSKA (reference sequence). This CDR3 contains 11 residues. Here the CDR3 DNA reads TGCAGCGGACAGGGGGCGCATGGCTACACCTTC. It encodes CSGQGAHGYTF.

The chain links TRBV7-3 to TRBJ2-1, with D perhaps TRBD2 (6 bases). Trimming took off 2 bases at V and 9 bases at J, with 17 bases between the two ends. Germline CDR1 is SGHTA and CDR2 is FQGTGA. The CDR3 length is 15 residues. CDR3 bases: TGTGCCAGCAGCTTACCGTCGCGGGGTCATAGTGAGCAGTTCTTC. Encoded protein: CASSLPSRGHSEQFF.

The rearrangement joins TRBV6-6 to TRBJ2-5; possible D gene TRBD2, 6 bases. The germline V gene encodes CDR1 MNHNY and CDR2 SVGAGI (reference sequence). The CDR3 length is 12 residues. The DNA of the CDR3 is TGTGTAAGCGCGGGGACCCAAGAGACCCAGTACTTC. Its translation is CVSAGTQETQYF.

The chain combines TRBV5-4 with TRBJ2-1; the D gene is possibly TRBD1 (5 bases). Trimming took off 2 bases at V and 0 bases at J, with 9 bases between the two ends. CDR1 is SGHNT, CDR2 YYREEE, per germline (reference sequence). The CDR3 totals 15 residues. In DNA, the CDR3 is TGTGCCAGCAGCTTTGACACAGGCTCCTACAATGAGCAGTTCTTC. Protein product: CASSFDTGSYNEQFF.

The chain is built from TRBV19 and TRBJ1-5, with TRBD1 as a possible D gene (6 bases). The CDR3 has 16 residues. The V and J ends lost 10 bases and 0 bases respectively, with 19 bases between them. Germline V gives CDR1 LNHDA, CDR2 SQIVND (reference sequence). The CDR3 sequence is CATKAAGAYSNQPQHF. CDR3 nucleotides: TGTGCCACAAAAGCCGCGGGGGCGTATAGCAATCAGCCCCAGCATTTT.

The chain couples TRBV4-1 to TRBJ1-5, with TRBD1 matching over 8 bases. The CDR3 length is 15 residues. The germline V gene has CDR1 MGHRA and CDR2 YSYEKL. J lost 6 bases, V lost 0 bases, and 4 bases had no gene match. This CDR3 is CASSQDRGPFQPQHF. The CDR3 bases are TGCGCCAGCAGCCAAGACAGGGGGCCGTTTCAGCCCCAGCATTTT.

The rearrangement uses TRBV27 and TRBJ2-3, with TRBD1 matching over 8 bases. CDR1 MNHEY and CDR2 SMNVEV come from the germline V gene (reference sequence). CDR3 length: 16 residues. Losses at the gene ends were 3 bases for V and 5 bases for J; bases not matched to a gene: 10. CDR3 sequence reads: CASSFVQGGGIDTQYF. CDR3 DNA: TGTGCCAGCAGTTTTGTACAGGGGGGCGGAATAGATACGCAGTATTTT.

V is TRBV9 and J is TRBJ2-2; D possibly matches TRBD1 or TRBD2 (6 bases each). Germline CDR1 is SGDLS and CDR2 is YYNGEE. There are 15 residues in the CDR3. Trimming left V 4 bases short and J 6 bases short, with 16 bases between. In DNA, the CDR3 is TGTGCCAGCAGCCTCAGGATAGGGGGGCCCGGGGAGCTGTTTTTT. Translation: CASSLRIGGPGELFF.

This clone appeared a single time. CDR3 amino acids: CASSLQGSTDTQYF. CDR3 sequence (DNA): TGTGCCAGCAGTCTACAGGGGAGCACAGATACGCAGTATTTT. The V and J genes are TRBV2 and TRBJ2-3; 7 positions agree with TRBD1. The CDR3 length is 14 residues. Germline V lookup: CDR1 SNHLY, CDR2 FYNNEI. V trimming: 5 bases; J trimming: 0 bases; junction bases outside the gene matches: 2. The variable domain in full, completed from reference TRBV2 and TRBJ2-3, reads EPEVTQTPSHQVTQMGQEVILRCVPISNHLYFYWYRQILGQKVEFLVSFYNNEISEKSEIFDDQFSVERPDGSNFTLKIRSTKLEDSAMYFCASSLQGSTDTQYFGPGTRLTVL.

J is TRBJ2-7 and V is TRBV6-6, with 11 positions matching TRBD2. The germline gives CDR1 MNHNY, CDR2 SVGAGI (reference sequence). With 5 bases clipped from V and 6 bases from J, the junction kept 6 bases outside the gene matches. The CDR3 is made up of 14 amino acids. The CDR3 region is CASSLGTSGGEQYF. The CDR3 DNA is TGTGCCAGCAGTCTCGGGACTAGCGGTGGCGAGCAGTACTTC.

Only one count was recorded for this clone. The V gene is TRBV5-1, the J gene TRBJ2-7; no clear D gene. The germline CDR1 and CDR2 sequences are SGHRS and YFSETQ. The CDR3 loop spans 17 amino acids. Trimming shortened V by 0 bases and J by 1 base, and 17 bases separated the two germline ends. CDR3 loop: CASSLAKKGYISYEQYF. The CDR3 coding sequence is TGCGCCAGCAGCTTGGCCAAGAAAGGTTATATTTCCTACGAGCAGTACTTC.

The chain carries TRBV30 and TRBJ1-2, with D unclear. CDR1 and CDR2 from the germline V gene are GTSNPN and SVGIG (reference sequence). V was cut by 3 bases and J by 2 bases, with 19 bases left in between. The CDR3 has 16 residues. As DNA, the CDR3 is TGTGCCTGGAGAGACGGGGTCTTACAGTTCAACTATGGCTACACCTTC. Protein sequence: CAWRDGVLQFNYGYTF.

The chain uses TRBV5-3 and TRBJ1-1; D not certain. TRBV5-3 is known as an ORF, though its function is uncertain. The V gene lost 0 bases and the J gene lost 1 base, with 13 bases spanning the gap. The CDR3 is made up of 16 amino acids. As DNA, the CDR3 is TGTGCCAGAAGCTTGGCCAAGGGCAGCCCGAACACTGAAGCTTTCTTT. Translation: CARSLAKGSPNTEAFF.

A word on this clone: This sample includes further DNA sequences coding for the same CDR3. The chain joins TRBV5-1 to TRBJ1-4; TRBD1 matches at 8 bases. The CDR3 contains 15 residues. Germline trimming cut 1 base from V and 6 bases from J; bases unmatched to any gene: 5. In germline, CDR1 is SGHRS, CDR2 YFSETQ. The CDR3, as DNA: TGCGCCAGCAGCTTGTCGGGGACAGGTGATGAAAAACTGTTTTTT. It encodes CASSLSGTGDEKLFF. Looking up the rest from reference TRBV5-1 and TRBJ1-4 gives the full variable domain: KAGVTQTPRYLIKTRGQQVTLSCSPISGHRSVSWYQQTPGQGLQFLFEYFSETQRNKGNFPGRFSGRQFSNSRSEMNVSTLELGDSALYLCASSLSGTGDEKLFFGSGTQLSVL.

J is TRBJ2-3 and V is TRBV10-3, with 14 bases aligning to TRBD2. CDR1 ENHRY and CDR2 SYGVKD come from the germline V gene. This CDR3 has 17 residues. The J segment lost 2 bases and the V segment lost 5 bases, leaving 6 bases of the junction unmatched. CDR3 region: CAISPGTSGRPTDTQYF. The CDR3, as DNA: TGTGCCATCAGTCCCGGGACTAGCGGGAGACCCACAGATACGCAGTATTTT.

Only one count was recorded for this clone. Here the CDR3 reads CASSIGTHRDEQYF. CDR3 in DNA: TGTGCCAGTAGTATAGGAACACACAGGGACGAGCAGTACTTC. The rearrangement uses TRBV19 and TRBJ2-7, with D possibly TRBD1 on 6 matching bases. The CDR3 contains 14 residues. CDR1 and CDR2 (germline): LNHDA, SQIVND (reference sequence). Trimming left V 1 base short and J 5 bases short, with 12 bases between.

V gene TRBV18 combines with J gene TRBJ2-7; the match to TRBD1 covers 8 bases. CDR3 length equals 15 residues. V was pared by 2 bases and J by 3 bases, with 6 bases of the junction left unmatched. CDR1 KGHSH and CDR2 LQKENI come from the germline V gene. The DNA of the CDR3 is TGTGCCAGCTCACCAAATTTGGACAGGGTCTACGAGCAGTACTTC. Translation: CASSPNLDRVYEQYF.